This is a list of T cell receptor beta chains from one sample in a study of control samples from healthy donors and cancer patients. Data came from immunoSEQ multiplex PCR; TCRdb stores just in-frame clones and leaves some out. This sample has more than 95,000 clones, with roughly 92% found just once. Sequences were obtained from PBMCs. Source of these receptors: a man older than 75 with head and neck cancer. The CDR3 runs from the conserved cysteine through the conserved F or W. The order of the fields is clone size, V gene, D gene, J gene, CDR3 protein, CDR3 DNA. A D gene is named only where the DNA matches it firmly. Clone size is shown for a subset of rows, as once, few, many or a class of expanded clone.

abundance: NA; v_gene: TRBV30; d_gene: NA; j_gene: TRBJ2-7; CDR3aa: CAWSTTAEEYF; CDR3nt: TGTGCCTGGAGTACGACGGCAGAGGAGTACTTC
abundance: NA; v_gene: TRBV12-2; d_gene: NA; j_gene: TRBJ2-2; CDR3aa: CASRRPGRPGELFF; CDR3nt: TGTGCAAGTCGCAGGCCAGGGCGCCCCGGGGAGCTGTTTTTT
abundance: NA; v_gene: TRBV7-9; d_gene: NA; j_gene: TRBJ1-2; CDR3aa: CASSLSSRGFNGYTF; CDR3nt: TGTGCCAGCAGCTTATCCAGCCGGGGATTCAATGGCTACACCTTC
abundance: once; v_gene: TRBV5-4; d_gene: TRBD2; j_gene: TRBJ2-1; CDR3aa: CASIPSGTSVNEQFF; CDR3nt: TGTGCCAGCATCCCGTCCGGGACTAGCGTTAATGAGCAGTTCTTC
abundance: few; v_gene: TRBV2; d_gene: TRBD2; j_gene: TRBJ2-1; CDR3aa: CASSERGSPNEQFF; CDR3nt: TGTGCCAGCAGCGAGCGCGGGAGCCCCAATGAGCAGTTCTTC
abundance: NA; v_gene: TRBV12-3/TRBV12-4; d_gene: NA; j_gene: TRBJ2-5; CDR3aa: CASSLGVQETQYF; CDR3nt: TGTGCCAGCAGTTTGGGCGTGCAAGAGACCCAGTACTTC
abundance: NA; v_gene: TRBV18; d_gene: NA; j_gene: TRBJ1-1; CDR3aa: CASSPVAQSGTEAFF; CDR3nt: TGTGCCAGCTCACCCGTCGCTCAGTCGGGGACTGAAGCTTTCTTT
abundance: NA; v_gene: TRBV5-6; d_gene: TRBD1; j_gene: TRBJ2-1; CDR3aa: CASSLFRGQGGNEQFF; CDR3nt: TGTGCCAGCAGCTTGTTCCGGGGACAGGGTGGGAATGAGCAGTTCTTC
abundance: once; v_gene: TRBV7-9; d_gene: NA; j_gene: TRBJ2-3; CDR3aa: CASSLVSGDTQYF; CDR3nt: TGTGCCAGCAGCTTAGTTAGTGGTGATACGCAGTATTTT
abundance: NA; v_gene: TRBV6-5; d_gene: NA; j_gene: TRBJ2-2; CDR3aa: CASAPGSANTGELFF; CDR3nt: TGTGCCAGTGCTCCGGGTAGTGCGAACACCGGGGAGCTGTTTTTT
abundance: NA; v_gene: TRBV19; d_gene: NA; j_gene: TRBJ1-2; CDR3aa: CASSPSPPLGGYTF; CDR3nt: TGTGCCAGTAGTCCTAGCCCCCCTCTGGGGGGCTACACCTTC
abundance: once; v_gene: TRBV6-1; d_gene: NA; j_gene: TRBJ1-5; CDR3aa: CASSEGNLSNQPQHF; CDR3nt: TGTGCCAGCAGTGAGGGCAACCTTAGCAATCAGCCCCAGCATTTT
abundance: NA; v_gene: TRBV19; d_gene: TRBD2; j_gene: TRBJ2-1; CDR3aa: CASSLTLIAGSYNEQFF; CDR3nt: TGTGCCAGTAGTTTGACCCTAATAGCGGGTTCCTACAATGAGCAGTTCTTC
abundance: NA; v_gene: TRBV7-9; d_gene: TRBD2; j_gene: TRBJ2-7; CDR3aa: CASSLVTIAGGEQCF; CDR3nt: TGTGCCAGCAGCTTAGTCACAATAGCGGGAGGCGAGCAGTGCTTC
abundance: NA; v_gene: TRBV11-2; d_gene: NA; j_gene: TRBJ2-7; CDR3aa: CASSLPGPWEQYF; CDR3nt: TGTGCCAGCAGCTTACCAGGCCCCTGGGAGCAGTACTTC
abundance: NA; v_gene: TRBV5-1; d_gene: TRBD2; j_gene: TRBJ2-5; CDR3aa: CASKIVAGGPQETQYF; CDR3nt: TGCGCCAGCAAGATTGTAGCGGGGGGCCCCCAAGAGACCCAGTACTTC
abundance: NA; v_gene: TRBV7-8; d_gene: TRBD2; j_gene: TRBJ2-1; CDR3aa: CASSLELAGSYNEQFF; CDR3nt: TGTGCCAGCAGCTTAGAGTTAGCGGGGTCCTACAATGAGCAGTTCTTC
abundance: NA; v_gene: TRBV9; d_gene: TRBD2; j_gene: TRBJ2-3; CDR3aa: CASSPYWTSGGDTQYF; CDR3nt: TGTGCCAGCAGCCCTTACTGGACTAGCGGGGGAGATACGCAGTATTTT
abundance: NA; v_gene: TRBV5-1; d_gene: NA; j_gene: TRBJ2-2; CDR3aa: CASSFSIVGSGYTGELFF; CDR3nt: TGCGCCAGCAGCTTTTCGATTGTGGGTAGCGGATACACCGGGGAGCTGTTTTTT
abundance: NA; v_gene: TRBV5-1; d_gene: TRBD2; j_gene: TRBJ2-3; CDR3aa: CASSLGRGGGTDTQYF; CDR3nt: TGCGCCAGCAGCTTAGGGCGCGGGGGGGGCACAGATACGCAGTATTTT
abundance: NA; v_gene: TRBV19; d_gene: NA; j_gene: TRBJ1-5; CDR3aa: CASSVRGQPQHF; CDR3nt: TGTGCCAGTAGTGTTAGGGGACAGCCCCAGCATTTT
abundance: NA; v_gene: TRBV30; d_gene: NA; j_gene: TRBJ1-2; CDR3aa: CAWSKDRGYGYTF; CDR3nt: TGTGCCTGGAGTAAGGACAGAGGGTATGGCTACACCTTC
abundance: once; v_gene: TRBV13; d_gene: NA; j_gene: TRBJ2-1; CDR3aa: CASSLMGEMNEQFF; CDR3nt: TGTGCCAGCAGCTTAATGGGAGAGATGAATGAGCAGTTCTTC
abundance: NA; v_gene: TRBV16; d_gene: NA; j_gene: TRBJ2-1; CDR3aa: CASSQSRLHNEQFF; CDR3nt: TGTGCCAGCAGCCAATCAAGACTCCACAATGAGCAGTTCTTC
abundance: NA; v_gene: TRBV19; d_gene: NA; j_gene: TRBJ1-5; CDR3aa: CASSMGSGAAIWQPQHF; CDR3nt: TGTGCCAGTAGTATGGGATCAGGGGCTGCCATCTGGCAGCCCCAGCATTTT
abundance: NA; v_gene: TRBV3-1/TRBV3-2; d_gene: NA; j_gene: TRBJ2-5; CDR3aa: CASSQESGLTTETQYF; CDR3nt: TGTGCCAGCAGCCAAGAGTCCGGACTGACGACCGAGACCCAGTACTTC
abundance: once; v_gene: TRBV5-4; d_gene: NA; j_gene: TRBJ2-5; CDR3aa: CASRRDNVQETQYF; CDR3nt: TGTGCCAGCAGGCGGGACAACGTTCAAGAGACCCAGTACTTC
abundance: NA; v_gene: TRBV30; d_gene: TRBD2; j_gene: TRBJ2-3; CDR3aa: CAWSASGSLSDTQYF; CDR3nt: TGTGCCTGGAGTGCTAGCGGGAGTTTGTCAGATACGCAGTATTTT
abundance: NA; v_gene: TRBV5-1; d_gene: NA; j_gene: TRBJ2-5; CDR3aa: CASSGGHLGETQYF; CDR3nt: TGCGCCAGCAGCGGGGGCCACTTGGGAGAGACCCAGTACTTC
abundance: NA; v_gene: TRBV7-9; d_gene: NA; j_gene: TRBJ1-5; CDR3aa: CASSLGQALEPQHF; CDR3nt: TGTGCCAGCAGCTTAGGACAGGCTCTAGAGCCCCAGCATTTT
abundance: NA; v_gene: TRBV5-6; d_gene: NA; j_gene: TRBJ1-2; CDR3aa: CASSFRDTFYGYTF; CDR3nt: TGTGCCAGCAGCTTCCGGGACACCTTCTATGGCTACACCTTC
abundance: once; v_gene: TRBV7-9; d_gene: TRBD2; j_gene: TRBJ2-1; CDR3aa: CASSQTSGSRRNEQFF; CDR3nt: TGTGCCAGCAGCCAGACTAGCGGGAGTAGGCGGAATGAGCAGTTCTTC
abundance: NA; v_gene: TRBV15; d_gene: NA; j_gene: TRBJ1-1; CDR3aa: CATSRTAPVPWGEANTEAFF; CDR3nt: TGTGCCACCAGCAGAACCGCCCCTGTGCCCTGGGGGGAGGCGAACACTGAAGCTTTCTTT
abundance: once; v_gene: TRBV6-5; d_gene: TRBD2; j_gene: TRBJ2-5; CDR3aa: CASKASGSETQYF; CDR3nt: TGTGCCAGCAAGGCTAGCGGCTCAGAGACCCAGTACTTC
abundance: NA; v_gene: TRBV6-5; d_gene: NA; j_gene: TRBJ1-6; CDR3aa: CATRGSYNSPLHF; CDR3nt: TGTGCCACTCGGGGATCCTATAATTCACCCCTCCACTTT
abundance: NA; v_gene: TRBV4-1; d_gene: NA; j_gene: TRBJ2-2; CDR3aa: CASSQDRGRLSGNGELFF; CDR3nt: TGCGCCAGCAGCCAAGATCGAGGTAGGCTGTCCGGGAACGGGGAGCTGTTTTTT
abundance: few; v_gene: TRBV10-3; d_gene: NA; j_gene: TRBJ2-7; CDR3aa: CAIREGVAQYF; CDR3nt: TGTGCCATCAGGGAGGGGGTCGCGCAGTACTTC
abundance: NA; v_gene: TRBV7-9; d_gene: NA; j_gene: TRBJ1-1; CDR3aa: CASSFGREAFF; CDR3nt: TGTGCCAGCAGCTTCGGGCGGGAAGCTTTCTTT
abundance: NA; v_gene: TRBV5-4; d_gene: NA; j_gene: TRBJ2-3; CDR3aa: CASSFGASGTQYF; CDR3nt: TGTGCCAGCAGCTTTGGAGCGAGCGGTACGCAGTATTTT
abundance: NA; v_gene: TRBV5-6; d_gene: TRBD1; j_gene: TRBJ2-3; CDR3aa: CASSSDRGRTDTQYF; CDR3nt: TGTGCCAGCAGCTCGGACAGGGGGCGGACAGATACGCAGTATTTT
abundance: once; v_gene: TRBV13; d_gene: NA; j_gene: TRBJ2-7; CDR3aa: CASSPDGNSYEQYF; CDR3nt: TGTGCCAGCAGCCCCGATGGGAACTCCTACGAGCAGTACTTC
abundance: NA; v_gene: TRBV9; d_gene: TRBD2; j_gene: TRBJ2-1; CDR3aa: CASSWTSGLSSYNEQFF; CDR3nt: TGTGCCAGCAGCTGGACTAGCGGGTTAAGCTCCTACAATGAGCAGTTCTTC
abundance: NA; v_gene: TRBV21-1; d_gene: NA; j_gene: TRBJ1-1; CDR3aa: CAALPGQRLNTEAFF; CDR3nt: TGTGCCGCATTACCCGGACAGAGACTGAACACTGAAGCTTTCTTT
abundance: NA; v_gene: TRBV6-6; d_gene: TRBD2; j_gene: TRBJ2-7; CDR3aa: CASSRTRGLAGAPYEQYF; CDR3nt: TGTGCCAGCAGTCGAACCCGCGGACTAGCGGGAGCCCCCTACGAGCAGTACTTC
abundance: NA; v_gene: TRBV6-5; d_gene: TRBD1; j_gene: TRBJ1-2; CDR3aa: CASTRGANYGYTF; CDR3nt: TGTGCCAGCACCAGGGGGGCAAACTATGGCTACACCTTC
abundance: NA; v_gene: TRBV5-8; d_gene: TRBD1; j_gene: TRBJ1-2; CDR3aa: CASSWGTGDNYGYTF; CDR3nt: TGTGCCAGCAGCTGGGGGACAGGGGATAACTATGGCTACACCTTC
abundance: NA; v_gene: TRBV5-1; d_gene: TRBD1; j_gene: TRBJ1-1; CDR3aa: CASSLEVLGGGTEAFF; CDR3nt: TGCGCCAGCAGCTTGGAGGTTTTAGGGGGCGGCACTGAAGCTTTCTTT
abundance: NA; v_gene: TRBV5-6; d_gene: TRBD1; j_gene: TRBJ1-2; CDR3aa: CASILERGDRRFYGYTF; CDR3nt: TGTGCCAGCATCCTGGAACGGGGGGACAGGCGATTCTATGGCTACACCTTC
abundance: NA; v_gene: TRBV2; d_gene: NA; j_gene: TRBJ1-3; CDR3aa: CASSHALGAGNTIYF; CDR3nt: TGTGCCAGCAGTCATGCCCTGGGGGCCGGAAACACCATATATTTT
abundance: NA; v_gene: TRBV5-4; d_gene: TRBD2; j_gene: TRBJ2-2; CDR3aa: CASSRTSGTGELFF; CDR3nt: TGTGCCAGCAGCCGGACTAGCGGGACCGGGGAGCTGTTTTTT
abundance: NA; v_gene: TRBV18; d_gene: NA; j_gene: TRBJ1-6; CDR3aa: CASSPASEFTLHF; CDR3nt: TGTGCCAGCTCACCAGCCAGCGAATTCACCCTCCACTTT
abundance: NA; v_gene: TRBV3-1/TRBV3-2; d_gene: NA; j_gene: TRBJ2-3; CDR3aa: CASSGTPSSQYF; CDR3nt: TGTGCCAGCAGCGGCACCCCCAGTTCGCAGTATTTT
abundance: few; v_gene: TRBV15; d_gene: NA; j_gene: TRBJ2-3; CDR3aa: CATSREGTDTQYF; CDR3nt: TGTGCCACCAGCAGAGAAGGCACAGATACGCAGTATTTT
abundance: NA; v_gene: TRBV27; d_gene: TRBD1; j_gene: TRBJ2-7; CDR3aa: CASSLARDSLWSLYEQYF; CDR3nt: TGTGCCAGCAGTTTGGCAAGGGACAGCTTGTGGTCCCTATACGAGCAGTACTTC
abundance: NA; v_gene: TRBV5-1; d_gene: NA; j_gene: TRBJ1-6; CDR3aa: CASSLESEVNSPLHF; CDR3nt: TGCGCCAGCAGCTTGGAGTCAGAAGTAAATTCACCCCTCCACTTT
abundance: NA; v_gene: TRBV6-2/TRBV6-3; d_gene: TRBD1; j_gene: TRBJ2-5; CDR3aa: CASSRGQGQETQYF; CDR3nt: TGTGCCAGCAGTCGGGGACAGGGGCAAGAGACCCAGTACTTC
abundance: NA; v_gene: TRBV7-9; d_gene: NA; j_gene: TRBJ2-1; CDR3aa: CASSFRSDNEQFF; CDR3nt: TGTGCCAGCAGCTTCCGGTCCGACAATGAGCAGTTCTTC